The 30 T cell receptor beta chains in this list originate from one sample, sequenced in a study of T cell responses to AZD1222 COVID-19 vaccine. Profiling relied on immunoSEQ multiplex PCR, and the TCRdb table lists in-frame clones only, not all of them. The sample shows fewer than 150,000 clones, under 95% of them seen only once. The sample in question was peripheral blood, obtained 28 days after the second AZD1222 dose. These receptor sequences come from an adult who received the AZD1222 COVID-19 vaccine.

This chain connects TRBV2 to TRBJ1-1; D might be TRBD1 (5 bases). V lost 11 bases and J 4 bases, leaving 20 bases between the germline ends. Germline V gene lookup returns CDR1 SNHLY and CDR2 FYNNEI. The CDR3 spans 14 residues. For the CDR3, the DNA is TGTGCCTCCCGGGTAGGGACCCGTGGCACTGAAGCTTTCTTT. As protein: CASRVGTRGTEAFF.

The chain employs TRBV7-6 and TRBJ1-6, with D unresolved. In germline, CDR1 is SGHVS, CDR2 FNYEAQ. The germline V and J ends were trimmed by 8 bases and 11 bases, with 10 bases remaining between them. The CDR3 sequence is 11 residues long. The DNA for the CDR3 is TGTGCCAGCCAACCCAAGGCACCCCTCCACTTT. It encodes CASQPKAPLHF.

J is TRBJ2-1 and V is TRBV28; D possibly corresponds to TRBD2 (6 bases). CDR3 length: 15 amino acids. Germline V CDR1 and CDR2: MDHEN, SYDVKM. Trimming took 5 bases from V and 2 from J, leaving 13 bases between them. CDR3: CASSPPAGTYNEQFF. DNA for the CDR3: TGTGCCAGCAGTCCCCCGGCGGGAACCTACAATGAGCAGTTCTTC.

The chain is built from TRBV5-1 and TRBJ1-1, with D possibly being TRBD1 (5 bases). Trimming removed 1 base at V and 8 bases at J, with 12 bases between. Germline CDR1 SGHRS, CDR2 YFSETQ. CDR3 length: 13 amino acids. The CDR3 is CASSLSGAPEAFF. The CDR3 nucleotides are TGCGCCAGCAGCTTGTCTGGGGCCCCCGAAGCTTTCTTT.

The chain has TRBV19 and TRBJ1-1, with D tentatively TRBD1 (5 bases). Germline assignment: CDR1 LNHDA and CDR2 SQIVND (reference sequence). Trimming took 3 bases from V and 5 from J, leaving 16 bases between them. This CDR3 region has 15 residues. CDR3 protein: CASSIDWAPGTEAFF. CDR3 nucleotides: TGTGCCAGTAGTATTGACTGGGCCCCAGGGACTGAAGCTTTCTTT.

The CDR3 DNA is TGTGCCAGCAGCTTAATCTGGGGACAGGGGCAGTCTGGAAACACCATATATTTT. It translates to CASSLIWGQGQSGNTIYF. The chain links TRBV7-8 to TRBJ1-3, with TRBD1 matching 10 bases. CDR1 is SGHVS, CDR2 FQNEAQ, per germline. V lost 2 bases, J lost 1 base, and 8 bases stayed unmatched. CDR3 length: 18 amino acids.

The chain couples TRBV5-8 to TRBJ2-4; D is ambiguous. Trimming removed 4 bases at V and 0 bases at J, with 14 bases between. Germline-derived CDR1 and CDR2 are SGHTS and YDEGEE. This CDR3 is 16 amino acids long. The CDR3 spells CASSQRPDLAKNIQYF. In nucleotides, the CDR3 is TGTGCCAGCAGCCAAAGGCCCGATTTAGCCAAAAACATTCAGTACTTC.

The chain employs TRBV28 and TRBJ1-5; 9 bases line up with TRBD1. V lost 7 bases, J lost 2 bases, and 6 bases stayed unmatched. Looked up from germline, CDR1 is MDHEN and CDR2 is SYDVKM. The CDR3 is made up of 15 amino acids. In DNA, the CDR3 is TGTGCCAGCATCCCGGGACAGGGTGGCAATCAGCCCCAGCATTTT. This gives the protein CASIPGQGGNQPQHF.

This clone was counted between two and nine times. This chain links TRBV7-9 with TRBJ1-5, with D hard to call. This CDR3 is built from 12 residues. The germline CDR1 and CDR2 sequences are SEHNR and FQNEAQ (reference sequence). With 5 bases removed from V and 7 bases from J, the gap between germline ends came to 9 bases. The CDR3: CASSLEGQPQHF. The CDR3 DNA is TGTGCCAGCAGCCTAGAAGGCCAGCCCCAGCATTTT.

The chain is built from TRBV19 and TRBJ1-3, with unresolved D. Per germline, CDR1 LNHDA and CDR2 SQIVND (reference sequence). This CDR3 comprises 15 residues. V was trimmed by 7 bases and J by 0 bases, leaving 13 bases between them. CDR3: CASTFDGSSGNTIYF. The DNA of the CDR3 is TGTGCCAGTACCTTCGACGGCAGCTCTGGAAACACCATATATTTT.

This clone showed up just a few times. J is TRBJ1-5 and V is TRBV19, with D perhaps TRBD1 (5 bases). The CDR3 length is 14 residues. Germline-derived CDR1 and CDR2 are LNHDA and SQIVND (reference sequence). The V and J ends lost 1 base and 7 bases respectively, with 11 bases between them. The CDR3 DNA follows: TGTGCCAGTAGTATAGGTTCGGGGACCCAGCCCCAGCATTTT. Translating it yields CASSIGSGTQPQHF.

The chain recombines TRBV18 with TRBJ1-1; D is undetermined. The CDR3 extends over 11 amino acids. Trimming left V 3 bases short and J 5 bases short, with 4 bases between. Germline-derived CDR1 and CDR2 are KGHSH and LQKENI. The CDR3, as DNA: TGTGCCAGCTCACCTCAGACTGAAGCTTTCTTT. Translated: CASSPQTEAFF.

This clone showed up just a few times. V gene TRBV5-8 combines with J gene TRBJ2-2; D is perhaps TRBD1 (6 bases). There are 15 residues in the CDR3. Trimming shortened V by 4 bases and J by 1 base, and 11 bases separated the two germline ends. The germline V gene has CDR1 SGHTS and CDR2 YDEGEE. CDR3 DNA sequence: TGTGCCAGCAGCGTGGGGACACGGAACACCGGGGAGCTGTTTTTT. It translates to CASSVGTRNTGELFF.

V usage is TRBV28 and J usage is TRBJ1-5; possible D gene TRBD1, 5 bases. Germline V gene sequence: CDR1 MDHEN, CDR2 SYDVKM. The CDR3 covers 15 residues. V was trimmed by 1 base and J by 0 bases, leaving 7 bases between them. This CDR3 reads CASSLFRDSNQPQHF. The CDR3 DNA follows: TGTGCCAGCAGTTTATTCAGGGATAGCAATCAGCCCCAGCATTTT. The full variable domain, with the rest looked up from reference TRBV28 and TRBJ1-5, is DVKVTQSSRYLVKRTGEKVFLECVQDMDHENMFWYRQDPGLGLRLIYFSYDVKMKEKGDIPEGYSVSREKKERFSLILESASTNQTSMYLCASSLFRDSNQPQHFGDGTRLSIL.

This chain links TRBV19 with TRBJ2-3; D gene unclear. The CDR3 is made up of 14 amino acids. Trimming cost V 4 bases and J 3 bases, with 11 bases left between them. Per germline, CDR1 LNHDA and CDR2 SQIVND (reference sequence). The CDR3 loop is CASSTTYPTDTQYF. Written as DNA, the CDR3 is TGTGCCAGTAGTACAACTTACCCGACAGATACGCAGTATTTT.

The chain couples TRBV11-2 to TRBJ1-5; maybe TRBD1 (5 bases). V was clipped by 8 bases and J by 10 bases, with 21 bases between them. Germline V lookup: CDR1 SGHAT, CDR2 FQNNGV. The CDR3 sequence is 14 residues long. This CDR3 is CASHSGVDISPQHF. The CDR3 DNA reads TGTGCCAGCCACTCGGGGGTTGACATTAGTCCCCAGCATTTT.

This rearrangement joins TRBV2 to TRBJ1-6; D is perhaps TRBD1 (5 bases). Trimming shortened V by 4 bases and J by 13 bases, and 17 bases separated the two germline ends. This CDR3 comprises 14 residues. Germline CDR1 reads SNHLY; CDR2 reads FYNNEI. The CDR3 loop is CASSGVTGGRPLHF. The CDR3 DNA sequence: TGTGCCAGCAGTGGAGTCACAGGTGGACGGCCCCTCCACTTT.

The chain recombines TRBV30 with TRBJ1-4; D uncertain. CDR1 is GTSNPN, CDR2 SVGIG, per germline (reference sequence). Trimming cost V 1 base and J 8 bases, with 8 bases left between them. The CDR3 covers 12 residues. The chain's CDR3 is CAWSAGFEKLFF. The DNA for the CDR3 is TGTGCCTGGAGTGCGGGGTTCGAAAAACTGTTTTTT.

This sequence joins TRBV15 and TRBJ1-5; D is unclear. From germline, CDR1 is LNHNV and CDR2 YYDKDF (reference sequence). With 2 bases removed from V and 5 bases from J, the gap between germline ends came to 7 bases. The CDR3 is 13 amino acids. CDR3 nucleotide sequence: TGTGCCACCAGCAGATCCAGTTATCAGCCCCAGCATTTT. It yields the protein CATSRSSYQPQHF.

The CDR3, as DNA: TGTGCCAGCAGCTTAGGAGAGAGATCTATCTTAAAACATGCCTATGGCTACACCTTC. Residues: CASSLGERSILKHAYGYTF. V gene TRBV7-9 combines with J gene TRBJ1-2; D gene uncertain. Germline CDR1 is SEHNR and CDR2 is FQNEAQ (reference sequence). CDR3 length: 19 residues. With 1 base removed from V and 4 bases from J, the gap between germline ends came to 25 bases. Supplemented by reference TRBV7-9 and TRBJ1-2, the full variable domain reads DTGVSQNPRHKITKRGQNVTFRCDPISEHNRLYWYRQTLGQGPEFLTYFQNEAQLEKSRLLSDRFSAERPKGSFSTLEIQRTEQGDSAMYLCASSLGERSILKHAYGYTFGSGTRLTVV.

This rearrangement joins TRBV11-2 to TRBJ2-7; D remains ambiguous. Per the germline V gene, CDR1 is SGHAT and CDR2 is FQNNGV. With 4 bases removed from V and 4 bases from J, the gap between germline ends came to 11 bases. This CDR3 contains 13 residues. CDR3 bases: TGTGCCAGCAGCTCAATGTCGTATTACGAGCAGTACTTC. This sequence encodes CASSSMSYYEQYF.

This clone was recorded only once. This sequence joins TRBV6-5 and TRBJ2-3; D is possibly TRBD1 (5 bases). Germline loops: CDR1 MNHEY, CDR2 SVGAGI. V was pared by 10 bases and J by 3 bases, with 14 bases between. The CDR3 is made up of 13 amino acids. The CDR3 here is CATRVGVTDTQYF. The CDR3, as DNA: TGTGCCACCAGGGTAGGAGTAACAGATACGCAGTATTTT.

The chain joins TRBV7-8 to TRBJ1-5; 7 bases match TRBD1. This CDR3 comprises 17 residues. Losses at the gene ends were 3 bases for V and 0 bases for J; bases not matched to a gene: 8. The germline V gene has CDR1 SGHVS and CDR2 FQNEAQ. CDR3 loop: CASSLDRPTHSNQPQHF. As DNA, the CDR3 is TGTGCCAGCAGCTTGGACAGGCCCACCCATAGCAATCAGCCCCAGCATTTT.

The chain uses TRBV9 and TRBJ2-3; TRBD2 agrees at 9 bases. CDR1 and CDR2 from the germline V gene are SGDLS and YYNGEE. There are 16 residues in the CDR3. V shed 1 base, J shed 5 bases, and the junction held 8 bases outside the gene matches. The CDR3 sequence is CASSVRASGIVDTQYF. CDR3 coding DNA: TGTGCCAGCAGCGTAAGGGCTAGCGGGATCGTAGATACGCAGTATTTT.

The rearrangement links TRBV27 to TRBJ2-1, with 11 nucleotides matching TRBD2. Germline assignment: CDR1 MNHEY and CDR2 SMNVEV (reference sequence). Trimming removed 5 bases from V and 3 bases from J; junction bases left unmatched: 6. CDR3 length equals 16 residues. CDR3 DNA: TGTGCCAGCAGTATTTTAGCGGGAGGGGTCTACAATGAGCAGTTCTTC. Amino acid sequence: CASSILAGGVYNEQFF.

This chain connects TRBV7-6 to TRBJ2-7, with TRBD2 matching over 16 bases. Germline CDR1 is SGHVS and CDR2 is FNYEAQ. Trimming cost V 3 bases and J 4 bases; bases outside gene matches: 6. The length of the CDR3 is 17 residues. As DNA, the CDR3 is TGTGCCAGCAGCTTGGGGACTAGCGGGAGGGCTGGATACGAGCAGTACTTC. This gives the protein CASSLGTSGRAGYEQYF.

This chain joins TRBV2 and TRBJ1-2, with 8 positions matching TRBD1. V shed 8 bases, J shed 7 bases, and the junction held 12 bases outside the gene matches. The CDR3 covers 14 residues. CDR1 and CDR2 from the germline V gene are SNHLY and FYNNEI. CDR3 loop: CASFGQGAKSGYTF. The DNA for the CDR3 is TGTGCCAGCTTCGGTCAGGGGGCAAAGAGTGGCTACACCTTC.

The chain has TRBV6-2 or TRBV6-3 and TRBJ2-7; D is uncertain. This CDR3 is built from 14 residues. CDR1 MNHEY and CDR2 SVGEGT come from the germline V gene. Trimming left V 6 bases short and J 2 bases short, with 14 bases between. The CDR3 is CASSDLRRTYEQYF. Written as DNA, the CDR3 is TGTGCCAGCAGCGACTTGCGGAGAACCTACGAGCAGTACTTC.

The rearrangement joins TRBV7-8 to TRBJ2-6; no reliable D call. Germline V gene sequence: CDR1 SGHVS, CDR2 FQNEAQ. The germline V and J ends were trimmed by 5 bases and 0 bases, with 5 bases remaining between them. The CDR3 length is 14 residues. This chain's CDR3 is CASSLDSGANVLTF. The CDR3 coding sequence is TGTGCCAGCAGCCTCGACTCTGGGGCCAACGTCCTGACTTTC. Full variable domain (missing parts from reference TRBV7-8 and TRBJ2-6): GAGVSQSPRYKVAKRGQDVALRCDPISGHVSLFWYQQALGQGPEFLTYFQNEAQLDKSGLPSDRFFAERPEGSVSTLKIQRTQQEDSAVYLCASSLDSGANVLTFGAGSRLTVL.

The J gene is TRBJ2-1, the V gene TRBV3-1 (or the pseudogene TRBV3-2); 8 nucleotides match TRBD2. The trim removed 4 bases at V and 0 bases at J, leaving 5 bases unmatched. CDR3 size: 16 residues. Germline assignment: CDR1 LGHDT and CDR2 YNNKEL (reference sequence). The CDR3 bases are TGTGCCAGCAGCCTCCTAGCGGGCTCCTCCTACAATGAGCAGTTCTTC. It translates to CASSLLAGSSYNEQFF.